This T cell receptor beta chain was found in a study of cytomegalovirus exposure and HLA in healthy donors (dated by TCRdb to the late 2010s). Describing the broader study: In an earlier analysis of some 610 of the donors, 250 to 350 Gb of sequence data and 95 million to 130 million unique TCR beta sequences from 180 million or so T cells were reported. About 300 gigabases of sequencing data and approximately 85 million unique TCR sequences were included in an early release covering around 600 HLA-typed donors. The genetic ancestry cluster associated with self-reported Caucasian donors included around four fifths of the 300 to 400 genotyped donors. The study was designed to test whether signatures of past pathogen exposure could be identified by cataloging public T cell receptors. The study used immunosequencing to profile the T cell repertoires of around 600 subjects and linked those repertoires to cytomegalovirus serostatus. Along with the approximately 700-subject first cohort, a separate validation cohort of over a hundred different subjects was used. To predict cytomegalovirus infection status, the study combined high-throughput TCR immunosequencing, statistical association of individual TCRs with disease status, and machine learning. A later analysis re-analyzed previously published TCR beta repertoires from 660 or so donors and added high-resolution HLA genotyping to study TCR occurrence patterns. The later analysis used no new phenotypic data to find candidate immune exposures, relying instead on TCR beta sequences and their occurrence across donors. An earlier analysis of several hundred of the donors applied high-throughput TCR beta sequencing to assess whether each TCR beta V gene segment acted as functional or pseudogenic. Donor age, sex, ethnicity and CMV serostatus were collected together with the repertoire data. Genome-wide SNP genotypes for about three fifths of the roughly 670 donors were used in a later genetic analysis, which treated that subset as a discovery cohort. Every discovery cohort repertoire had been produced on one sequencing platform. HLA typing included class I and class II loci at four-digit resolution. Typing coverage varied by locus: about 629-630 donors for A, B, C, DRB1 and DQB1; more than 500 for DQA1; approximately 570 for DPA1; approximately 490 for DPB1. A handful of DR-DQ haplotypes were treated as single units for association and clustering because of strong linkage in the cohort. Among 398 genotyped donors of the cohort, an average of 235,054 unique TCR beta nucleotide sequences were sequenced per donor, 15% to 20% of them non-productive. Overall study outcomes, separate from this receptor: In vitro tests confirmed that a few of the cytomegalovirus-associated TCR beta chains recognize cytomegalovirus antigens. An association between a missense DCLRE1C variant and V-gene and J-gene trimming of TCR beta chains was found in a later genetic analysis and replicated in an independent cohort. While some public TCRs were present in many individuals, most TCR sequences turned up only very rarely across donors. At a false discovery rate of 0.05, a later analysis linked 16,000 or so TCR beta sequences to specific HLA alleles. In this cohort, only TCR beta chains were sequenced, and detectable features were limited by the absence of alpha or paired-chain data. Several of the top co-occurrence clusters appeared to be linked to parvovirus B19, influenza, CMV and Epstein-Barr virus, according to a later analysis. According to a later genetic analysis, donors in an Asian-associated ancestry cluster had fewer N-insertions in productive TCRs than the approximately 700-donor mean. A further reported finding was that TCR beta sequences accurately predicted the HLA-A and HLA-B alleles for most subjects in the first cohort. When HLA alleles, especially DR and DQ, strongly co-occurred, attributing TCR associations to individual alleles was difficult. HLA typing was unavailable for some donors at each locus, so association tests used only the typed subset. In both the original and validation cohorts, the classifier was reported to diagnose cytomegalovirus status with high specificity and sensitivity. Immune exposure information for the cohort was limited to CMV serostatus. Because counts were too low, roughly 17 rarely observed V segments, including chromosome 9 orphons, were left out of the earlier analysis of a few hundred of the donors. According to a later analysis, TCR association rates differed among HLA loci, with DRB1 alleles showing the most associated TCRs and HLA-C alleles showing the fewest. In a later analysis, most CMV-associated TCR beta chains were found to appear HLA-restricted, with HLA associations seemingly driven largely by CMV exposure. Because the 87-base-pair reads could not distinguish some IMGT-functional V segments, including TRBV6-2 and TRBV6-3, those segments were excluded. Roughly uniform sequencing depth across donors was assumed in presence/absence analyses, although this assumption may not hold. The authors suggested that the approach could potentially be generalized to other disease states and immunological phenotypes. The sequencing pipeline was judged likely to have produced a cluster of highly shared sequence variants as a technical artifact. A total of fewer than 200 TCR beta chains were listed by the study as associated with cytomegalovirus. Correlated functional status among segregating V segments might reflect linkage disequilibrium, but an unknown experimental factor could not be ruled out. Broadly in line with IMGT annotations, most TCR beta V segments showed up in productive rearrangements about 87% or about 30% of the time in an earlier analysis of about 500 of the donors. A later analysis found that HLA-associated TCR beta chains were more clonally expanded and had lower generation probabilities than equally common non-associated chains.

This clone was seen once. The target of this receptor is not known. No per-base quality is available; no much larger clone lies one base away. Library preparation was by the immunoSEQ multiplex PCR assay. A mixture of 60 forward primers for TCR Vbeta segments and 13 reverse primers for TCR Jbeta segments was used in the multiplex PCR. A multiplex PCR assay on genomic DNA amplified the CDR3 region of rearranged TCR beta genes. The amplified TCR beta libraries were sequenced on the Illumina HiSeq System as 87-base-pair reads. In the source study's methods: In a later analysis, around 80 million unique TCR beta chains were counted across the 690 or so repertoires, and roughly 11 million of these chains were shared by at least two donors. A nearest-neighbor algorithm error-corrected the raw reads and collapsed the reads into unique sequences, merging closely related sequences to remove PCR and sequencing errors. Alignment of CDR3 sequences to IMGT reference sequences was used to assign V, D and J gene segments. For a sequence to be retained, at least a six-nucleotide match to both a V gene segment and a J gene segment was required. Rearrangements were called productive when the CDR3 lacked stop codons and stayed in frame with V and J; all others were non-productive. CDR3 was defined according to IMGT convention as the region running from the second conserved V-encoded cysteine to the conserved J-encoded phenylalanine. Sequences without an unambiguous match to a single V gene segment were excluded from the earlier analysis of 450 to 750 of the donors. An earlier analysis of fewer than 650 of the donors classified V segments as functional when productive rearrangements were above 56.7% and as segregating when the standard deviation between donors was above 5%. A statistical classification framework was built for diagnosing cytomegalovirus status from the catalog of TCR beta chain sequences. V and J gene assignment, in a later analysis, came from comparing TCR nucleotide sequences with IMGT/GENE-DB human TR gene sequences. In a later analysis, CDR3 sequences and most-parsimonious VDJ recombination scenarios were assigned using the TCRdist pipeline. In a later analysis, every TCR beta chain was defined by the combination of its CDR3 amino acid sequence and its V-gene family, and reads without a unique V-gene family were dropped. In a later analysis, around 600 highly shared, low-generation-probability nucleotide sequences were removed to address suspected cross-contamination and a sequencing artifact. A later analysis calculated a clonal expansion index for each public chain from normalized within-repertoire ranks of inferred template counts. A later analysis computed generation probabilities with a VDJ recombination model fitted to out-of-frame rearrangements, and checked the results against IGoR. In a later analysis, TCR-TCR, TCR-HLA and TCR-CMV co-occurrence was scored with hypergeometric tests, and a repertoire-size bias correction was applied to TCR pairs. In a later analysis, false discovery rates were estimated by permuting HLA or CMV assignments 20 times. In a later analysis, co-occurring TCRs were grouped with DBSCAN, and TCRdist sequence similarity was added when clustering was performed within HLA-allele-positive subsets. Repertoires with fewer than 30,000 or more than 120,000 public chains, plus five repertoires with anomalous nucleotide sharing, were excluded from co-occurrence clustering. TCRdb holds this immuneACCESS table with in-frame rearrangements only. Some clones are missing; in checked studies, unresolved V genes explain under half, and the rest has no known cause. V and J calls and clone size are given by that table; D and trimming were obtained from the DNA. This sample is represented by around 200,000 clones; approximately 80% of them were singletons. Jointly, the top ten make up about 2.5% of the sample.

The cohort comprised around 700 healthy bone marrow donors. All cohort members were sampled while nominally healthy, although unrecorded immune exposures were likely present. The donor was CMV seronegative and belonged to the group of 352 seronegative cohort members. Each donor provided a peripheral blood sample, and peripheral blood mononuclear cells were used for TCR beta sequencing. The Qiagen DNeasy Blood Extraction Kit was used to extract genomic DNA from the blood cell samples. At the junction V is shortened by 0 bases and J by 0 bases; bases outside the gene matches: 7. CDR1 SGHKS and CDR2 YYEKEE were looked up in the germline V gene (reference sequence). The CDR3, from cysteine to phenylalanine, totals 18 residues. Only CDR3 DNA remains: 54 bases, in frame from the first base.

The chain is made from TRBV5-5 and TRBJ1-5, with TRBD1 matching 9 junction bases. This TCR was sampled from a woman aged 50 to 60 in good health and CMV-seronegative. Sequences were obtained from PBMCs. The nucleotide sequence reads TGTGCCAGCAGCTTGGTTCTACAGGGGGCCCGTAGCAATCAGCCCCAGCATTTT. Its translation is CASSLVLQGARSNQPQHF.